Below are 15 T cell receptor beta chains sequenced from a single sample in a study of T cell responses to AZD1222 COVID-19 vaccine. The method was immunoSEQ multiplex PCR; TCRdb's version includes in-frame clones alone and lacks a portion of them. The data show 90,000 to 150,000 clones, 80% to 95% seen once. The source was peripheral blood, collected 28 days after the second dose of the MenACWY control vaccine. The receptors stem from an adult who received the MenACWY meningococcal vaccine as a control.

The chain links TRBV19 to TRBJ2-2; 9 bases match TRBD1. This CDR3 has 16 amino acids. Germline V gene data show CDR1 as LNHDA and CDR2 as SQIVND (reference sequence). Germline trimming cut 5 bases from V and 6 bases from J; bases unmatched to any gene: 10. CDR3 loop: CASSAAGTGRAGELFF. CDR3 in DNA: TGTGCCAGTAGTGCCGCCGGGACAGGGAGGGCCGGGGAGCTGTTTTTT.

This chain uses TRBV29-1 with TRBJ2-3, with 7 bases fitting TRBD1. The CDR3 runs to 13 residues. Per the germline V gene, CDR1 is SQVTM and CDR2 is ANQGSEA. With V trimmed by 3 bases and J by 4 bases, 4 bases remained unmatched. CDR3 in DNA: TGCAGCGTTGAGCCAGGGGGTCCAGATACGCAGTATTTT. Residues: CSVEPGGPDTQYF.

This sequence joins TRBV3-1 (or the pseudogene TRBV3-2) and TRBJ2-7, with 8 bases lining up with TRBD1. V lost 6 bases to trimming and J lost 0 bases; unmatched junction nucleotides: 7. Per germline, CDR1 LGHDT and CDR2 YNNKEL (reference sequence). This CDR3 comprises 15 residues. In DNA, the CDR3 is TGTGCCAGCAGTCCCGGGACAGGAATCTCCTACGAGCAGTACTTC. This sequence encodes CASSPGTGISYEQYF.

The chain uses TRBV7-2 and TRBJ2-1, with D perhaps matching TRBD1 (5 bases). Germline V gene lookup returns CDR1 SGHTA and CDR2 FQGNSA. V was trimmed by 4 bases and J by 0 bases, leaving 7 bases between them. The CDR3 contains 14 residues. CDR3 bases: TGTGCCAGCAGCTACCAGGGCTCCTACAATGAGCAGTTCTTC. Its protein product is CASSYQGSYNEQFF.

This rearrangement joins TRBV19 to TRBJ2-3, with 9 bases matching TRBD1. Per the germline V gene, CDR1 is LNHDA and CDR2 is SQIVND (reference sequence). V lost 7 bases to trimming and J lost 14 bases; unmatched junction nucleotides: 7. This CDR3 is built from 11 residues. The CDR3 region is CASTLGTGLYF. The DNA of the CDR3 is TGTGCCAGTACCCTCGGGACAGGGTTGTATTTT. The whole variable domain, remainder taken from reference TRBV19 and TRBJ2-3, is DGGITQSPKYLFRKEGQNVTLSCEQNLNHDAMYWYRQDPGQGLRLIYYSQIVNDFQKGDIAEGYSVSREKKESFPLTVTSAQKNPTAFYLCASTLGTGLYFGPGTRLTVL.

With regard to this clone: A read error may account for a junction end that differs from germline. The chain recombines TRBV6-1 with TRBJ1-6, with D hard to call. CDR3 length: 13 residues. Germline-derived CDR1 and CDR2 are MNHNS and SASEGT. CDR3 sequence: CASSEYGDSPLHF. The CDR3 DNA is TGTGCCAGCAGTGAATATGGGGATTCACCTCTCCACTTT.

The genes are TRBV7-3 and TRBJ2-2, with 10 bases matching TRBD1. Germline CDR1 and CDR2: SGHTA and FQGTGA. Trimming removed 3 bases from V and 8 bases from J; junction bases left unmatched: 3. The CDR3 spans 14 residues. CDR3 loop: CASSLTGGEGELFF. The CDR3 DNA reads TGTGCCAGCAGCTTGACAGGGGGCGAGGGGGAGCTGTTTTTT.

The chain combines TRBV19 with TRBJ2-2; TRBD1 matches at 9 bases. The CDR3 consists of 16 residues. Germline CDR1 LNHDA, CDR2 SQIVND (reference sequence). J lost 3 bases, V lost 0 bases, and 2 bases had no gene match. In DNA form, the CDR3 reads TGTGCCAGTAGTATAGAACAGGGGGCCTACACCGGGGAGCTGTTTTTT. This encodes CASSIEQGAYTGELFF.

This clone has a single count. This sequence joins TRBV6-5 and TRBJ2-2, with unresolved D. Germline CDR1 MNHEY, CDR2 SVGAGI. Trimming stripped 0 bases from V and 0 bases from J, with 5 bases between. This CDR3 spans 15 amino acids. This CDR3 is CASSYSGPNTGELFF. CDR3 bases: TGTGCCAGCAGTTACTCCGGCCCGAACACCGGGGAGCTGTTTTTT.

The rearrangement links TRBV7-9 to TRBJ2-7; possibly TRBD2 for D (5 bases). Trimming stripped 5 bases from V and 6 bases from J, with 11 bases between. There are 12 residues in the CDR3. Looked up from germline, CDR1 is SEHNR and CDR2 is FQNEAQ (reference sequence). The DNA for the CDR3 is TGTGCCAGCAGCAAAAGGGAGACCGAGCAGTACGTC. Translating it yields CASSKRETEQYV.

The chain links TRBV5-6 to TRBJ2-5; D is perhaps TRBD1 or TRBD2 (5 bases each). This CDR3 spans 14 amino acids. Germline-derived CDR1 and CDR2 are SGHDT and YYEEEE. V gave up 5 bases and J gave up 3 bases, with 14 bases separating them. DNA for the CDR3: TGTGCCAGCAGACCCGATGGGACGGAAGAGACCCAGTACTTC. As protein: CASRPDGTEETQYF. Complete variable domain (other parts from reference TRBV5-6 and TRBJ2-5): DAGVTQSPTHLIKTRGQQVTLRCSPKSGHDTVSWYQQALGQGPQFIFQYYEEEERQRGNFPDRFSGHQFPNYSSELNVNALLLGDSALYLCASRPDGTEETQYFGPGTRLLVL.

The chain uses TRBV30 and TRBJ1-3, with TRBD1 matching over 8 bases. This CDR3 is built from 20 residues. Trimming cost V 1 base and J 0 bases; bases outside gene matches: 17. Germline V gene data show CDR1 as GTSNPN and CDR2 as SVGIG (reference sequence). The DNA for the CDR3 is TGTGCCTGGAGTGGTAGGAGGGCCCGGACAGGGCACCTCTCTGGAAACACCATATATTTT. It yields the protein CAWSGRRARTGHLSGNTIYF. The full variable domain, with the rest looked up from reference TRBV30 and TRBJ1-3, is SQTIHQWPATLVQPVGSPLSLECTVEGTSNPNLYWYRQAAGRGLQLLFYSVGIGQISSEVPQNLSASRPQDRQFILSSKKLLLSDSGFYLCAWSGRRARTGHLSGNTIYFGEGSWLTVV.

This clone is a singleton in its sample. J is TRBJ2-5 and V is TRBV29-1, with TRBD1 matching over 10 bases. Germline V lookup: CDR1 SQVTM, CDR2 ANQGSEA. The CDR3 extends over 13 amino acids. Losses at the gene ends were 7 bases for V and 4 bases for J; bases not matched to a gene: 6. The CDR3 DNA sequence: TGCAGCGCCGAGACAGGGGGCTTAGAGACCCAGTACTTC. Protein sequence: CSAETGGLETQYF.

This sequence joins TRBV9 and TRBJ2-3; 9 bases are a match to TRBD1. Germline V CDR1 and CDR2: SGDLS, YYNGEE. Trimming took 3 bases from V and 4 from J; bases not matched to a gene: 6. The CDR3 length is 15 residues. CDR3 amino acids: CASSDSGTGPDTQYF. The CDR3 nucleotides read TGTGCCAGCAGCGATTCCGGGACAGGGCCAGATACGCAGTATTTT.

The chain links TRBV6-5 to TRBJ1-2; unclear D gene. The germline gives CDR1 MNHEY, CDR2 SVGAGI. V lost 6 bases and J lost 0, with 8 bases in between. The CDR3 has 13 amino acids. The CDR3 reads CASSRDTNYGYTF. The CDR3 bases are TGTGCCAGCAGCCGCGACACTAACTATGGCTACACCTTC.